The 9 T cell receptor beta chains presented below share a single source sample, sequenced in a study of immune evolution from preneoplasia to lung adenocarcinoma (dated by TCRdb to about 2021). Libraries were made using the immunoSEQ multiplex PCR assay. Not all clones reach the TCRdb copy of this immuneACCESS table, which keeps in-frame sequences only. Checked studies attribute under half of the gap to unresolved V genes and leave the rest unexplained. The sample table contains 35,000 or so clones; only one count was recorded for roughly 74% of them. The top ten hold under 7.5% of the sample. Material for sequencing was FFPE invasive lung adenocarcinoma tissue. The sample's cell subset or site label, in plain terms: frankly invasive lung adenocarcinoma (ADC). The receptor set was obtained from a person in their sixties or seventies with lung adenocarcinoma.

V is TRBV18 and J is TRBJ1-4; no clear D gene. CDR3 length: 13 amino acids. Trimming stripped 4 bases from V and 4 bases from J, with 7 bases between. Germline V gene lookup returns CDR1 KGHSH and CDR2 LQKENI. In DNA, the CDR3 is TGTGCCAGCTCACGAGATGTTAATGAAAAACTGTTTTTT. This codes for CASSRDVNEKLFF.

This chain joins TRBV28 and TRBJ2-7; 10 nucleotides match TRBD1. CDR1 and CDR2 (germline): MDHEN, SYDVKM. V trimming: 6 bases; J trimming: 5 bases; junction bases outside the gene matches: 10. This CDR3 is built from 15 residues. Here the CDR3 reads CASREAGTGDHEQYF. The DNA of the CDR3 is TGTGCCAGCAGAGAGGCCGGGACAGGGGACCACGAGCAGTACTTC.

This clone was picked up a small number of times. This chain uses TRBV28 with TRBJ2-1; D is undetermined. CDR1 and CDR2 from the germline V gene are MDHEN and SYDVKM. Between the trimmed V and J ends, which lost 5 bases and 3 bases, there was a span of 8 bases. The CDR3 length is 13 residues. This CDR3 reads CASSTGYYNEQFF. As DNA, the CDR3 is TGTGCCAGCAGTACTGGATACTACAATGAGCAGTTCTTC. The full variable domain, its missing parts supplied by reference TRBV28 and TRBJ2-1, is DVKVTQSSRYLVKRTGEKVFLECVQDMDHENMFWYRQDPGLGLRLIYFSYDVKMKEKGDIPEGYSVSREKKERFSLILESASTNQTSMYLCASSTGYYNEQFFGPGTRLTVL.

The rearrangement joins TRBV19 to TRBJ2-7, with D perhaps matching TRBD1 (5 bases). This CDR3 contains 15 residues. From germline, CDR1 is LNHDA and CDR2 SQIVND (reference sequence). Trimming removed 3 bases from V and 0 bases from J, with 12 bases in between. CDR3 bases: TGTGCCAGTAGTATTGGGGCGAACCCCTCCTACGAGCAGTACTTC. As protein: CASSIGANPSYEQYF.

The chain recombines TRBV7-2 with TRBJ2-1, with a tentative D call TRBD2 (6 bases). The CDR3 contains 16 residues. Trimming cost V 5 bases and J 1 base, with 15 bases left between them. CDR1 is SGHTA and CDR2 is FQGNSA in the germline V gene. The chain's CDR3 is CASSPVRGTSYNEQFF. CDR3 bases: TGTGCCAGCAGCCCAGTACGCGGGACTTCCTACAATGAGCAGTTCTTC.

V gene TRBV7-8 combines with J gene TRBJ2-5; 11 bases are shared with TRBD2. The germline CDR1 and CDR2 sequences are SGHVS and FQNEAQ. V lost 3 bases and J lost 5; bases outside the gene matches: 8. The CDR3 is 16 amino acids. The CDR3 loop is CASSFLAGGRGETQYF. CDR3 DNA sequence: TGTGCCAGCAGCTTTCTAGCGGGAGGACGGGGTGAGACCCAGTACTTC.

This clone has more than one count but fewer than ten. The same CDR3 also results from other DNA sequences found in this sample. The rearrangement links TRBV5-1 to TRBJ2-2; D not resolved. Germline CDR1 and CDR2: SGHRS and YFSETQ. The CDR3 length is 15 residues. The V end was cut by 0 bases, the J end by 4 bases, with 10 bases between. The CDR3 loop is CASSLEGLVTGELFF. CDR3 DNA: TGCGCCAGCAGCTTGGAGGGCCTAGTCACCGGGGAGCTGTTTTTT.

The chain employs TRBV21-1 and TRBJ2-3. TRBV21-1 counts as a pseudogene. The CDR3 contains 9 residues. The CDR3 DNA sequence: TGTGCCAACACAGATACGCAGTATTTT. Translated: CANTDTQYF.

Written as DNA, the CDR3 is TGTGCCAGCAGCTACACACAGGGGGCAAGAGATACGCAGTATTTT. Translation: CASSYTQGARDTQYF. The chain combines TRBV7-3 with TRBJ2-3; 9 bases are a match to TRBD1. The CDR3 has 15 amino acids. From germline, CDR1 is SGHTA and CDR2 FQGTGA. V gave up 4 bases and J gave up 5 bases; unmatched junction bases: 7.